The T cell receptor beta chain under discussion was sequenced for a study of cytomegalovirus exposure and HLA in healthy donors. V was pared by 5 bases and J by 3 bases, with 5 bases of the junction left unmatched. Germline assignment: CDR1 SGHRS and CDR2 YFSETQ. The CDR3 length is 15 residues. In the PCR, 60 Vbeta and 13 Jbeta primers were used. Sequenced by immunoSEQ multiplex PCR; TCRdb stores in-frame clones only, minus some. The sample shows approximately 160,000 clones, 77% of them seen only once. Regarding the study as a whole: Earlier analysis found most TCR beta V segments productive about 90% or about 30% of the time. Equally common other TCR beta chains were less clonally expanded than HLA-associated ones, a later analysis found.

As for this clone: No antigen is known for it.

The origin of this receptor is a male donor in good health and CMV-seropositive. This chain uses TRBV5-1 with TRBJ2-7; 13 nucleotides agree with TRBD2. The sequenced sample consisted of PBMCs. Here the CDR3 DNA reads TGCGCCAGCAGGTTGACTAGCGGGGGGAACTACGAGCAGTACTTC. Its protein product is CASRLTSGGNYEQYF.